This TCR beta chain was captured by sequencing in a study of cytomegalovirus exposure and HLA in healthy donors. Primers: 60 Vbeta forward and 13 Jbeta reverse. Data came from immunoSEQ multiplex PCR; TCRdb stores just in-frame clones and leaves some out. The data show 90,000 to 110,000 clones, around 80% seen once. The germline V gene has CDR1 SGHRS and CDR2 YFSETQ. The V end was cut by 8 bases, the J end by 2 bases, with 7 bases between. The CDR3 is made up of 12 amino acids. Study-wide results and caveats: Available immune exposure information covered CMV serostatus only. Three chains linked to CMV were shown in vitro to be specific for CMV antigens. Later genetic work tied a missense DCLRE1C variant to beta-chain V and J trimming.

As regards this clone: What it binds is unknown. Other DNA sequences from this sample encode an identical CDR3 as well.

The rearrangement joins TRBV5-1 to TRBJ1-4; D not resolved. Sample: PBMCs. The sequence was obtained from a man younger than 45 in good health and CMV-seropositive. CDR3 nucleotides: TGCGCCAGTAGCGAGACTAATGAAAAACTGTTTTTT. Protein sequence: CASSETNEKLFF.